This paragraph reports one T cell receptor beta chain. The antigen is undetermined. These data originate in a study of post-analysis software for immune sequencing data. Study-wide points: In patients, five TRBV segments were more frequent than in controls, with TRBV5-6, TRBV5-1 and TRBV20-1 among them. F measure clustering grouped samples strongly by preparation batch.

cDNA libraries of TCR beta carried unique molecular identifiers. In TCRdb, the PCR reads were re-called with MiXCR into one record per CDR3 protein. The profile shows roughly 800,000 distinct CDR3 sequences, roughly 27% of them singletons. V was shortened by 3 bases and J by 4 bases, with 15 bases between the two germline ends. The V gene's germline CDR1 is SGDLS and CDR2 YYNGEE. The CDR3 sequence is 15 residues long. The TCR sequence derives from a girl aged 5-17 years with multiple sclerosis. Material for sequencing was blood. V usage is TRBV9 and J usage is TRBJ2-3; D perhaps matches TRBD2 (6 bases). CDR3 nucleotide sequence: TGTGCCAGCAGCGCAAACTTTGGGACTGCAGATACGCAGTATTTT. This sequence encodes CASSANFGTADTQYF. Full variable domain (outside the CDR3, taken from reference TRBV9 and TRBJ2-3): DSGVTQTPKHLITATGQRVTLRCSPRSGDLSVYWYQQSLDQGLQFLIQYYNGEERAKGNILERFSAQQFPDLHSELNLSSLELGDSALYFCASSANFGTADTQYFGPGTRLTVL.